The entry that follows covers one T cell receptor beta chain sequence. Its antigen is currently unknown. It may be a read error: a sequence one base away is much more abundant. The sample belongs to a study of T cells after yellow fever vaccination. TCRdb reprocessed the 5' RACE reads with MiXCR, giving one entry per CDR3 protein. Among some 160,000 distinct CDR3 sequences listed, almost 7% were seen once. This CDR3 spans 13 amino acids. V was pared by 4 bases and J by 5 bases, with 2 bases of the junction left unmatched. Germline CDR1 reads LGHNA; CDR2 reads YNFKEQ. Study-level points and caveats: Detected again after the booster were most primary-vaccination clones, at 96% CD4 and about 90% CD8.

This sequence originates from a man aged 18 to 30 who received the YFV17D yellow fever vaccine. The specimen comprised CD4+ T cells sorted from PBMCs, sampled about 5 days after the first yellow fever vaccination. The J gene is TRBJ2-7, the V gene TRBV4-2; TRBD1 matches at 10 bases. The DNA for the CDR3 is TGTGCCAGCAGCCCCGGGACAGGGGACGAGCAGTACTTC. This encodes CASSPGTGDEQYF.